This T cell receptor beta chain was recorded in a study of blood T cell repertoires in COVID-19. Study processing details: The assay estimated nucleated cells by amplifying reference gene primers. The protocol was immunoSEQ multiplex PCR, while the TCRdb copy is restricted to in-frame clones and leaves out a portion. From that table come the V and J calls and clone size; the DNA was used to work out D and trimming. The sample holds approximately 140,000 clones, 85% to 90% seen once. This clone appeared once. Trimming left V 3 bases short and J 0 bases short, with 9 bases between. The germline gives CDR1 LGHNA, CDR2 YNFKEQ. This CDR3 is built from 15 residues.

Sequencing input: peripheral blood. The source of this sequence is a man older than 75 with acute or convalescent COVID-19. The chain carries TRBV4-2 and TRBJ1-3; D may be TRBD1 (5 bases). In DNA form, the CDR3 reads TGTGCCAGCAGCCAGACGCAGGGCTCTGGAAACACCATATATTTT. It specifies CASSQTQGSGNTIYF.